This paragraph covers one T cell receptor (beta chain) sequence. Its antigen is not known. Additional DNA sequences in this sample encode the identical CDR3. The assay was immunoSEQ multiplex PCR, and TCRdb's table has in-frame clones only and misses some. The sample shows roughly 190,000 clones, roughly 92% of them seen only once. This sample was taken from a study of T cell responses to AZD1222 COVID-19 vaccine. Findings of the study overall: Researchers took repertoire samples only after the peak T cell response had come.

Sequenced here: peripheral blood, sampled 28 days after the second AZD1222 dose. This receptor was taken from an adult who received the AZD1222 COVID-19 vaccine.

In DNA form, the CDR3 reads TGCGCCAGCAGCCAGGACAGGGGCAATCAGCCCCAGCATTTT. Encoded protein: CASSQDRGNQPQHF. This chain connects TRBV4-3 to TRBJ1-5, with TRBD1 matching over 8 bases. The CDR3 runs to 14 residues. The germline V gene has CDR1 LGHNA and CDR2 YSLEER. The J segment lost 2 bases and the V segment lost 3 bases, leaving 0 bases of the junction unmatched.